This TCR beta chain was sequenced during a study of shared clonotypes between healthy human individuals. Donors were healthy HIV-negative adults without recent acute infections or vaccinations. Assay: immunoSEQ multiplex PCR; the TCRdb copy retains only in-frame clones and omits some. The sample lists 2,100,000 or so clones, under 97% occurring once. The V segment lost 3 bases and the J segment 7 bases; nucleotides outside the gene matches: 9. Germline assignment: CDR1 SGHRS and CDR2 YFSETQ. The length of the CDR3 is 15 residues. The sequenced sample was naive CD4+ T cells sorted from blood. Subset defined: CD45RA+ positively selected. This TCR came from a man aged 18 to 29 in good health. The rearrangement uses TRBV5-1 and TRBJ1-2; 10 bases align to TRBD1. The CDR3 protein is CASSSSGTGVRGYTF. The DNA of the CDR3 is TGCGCCAGCAGCTCCTCCGGGACAGGGGTTCGTGGCTACACCTTC. Using reference TRBV5-1 and TRBJ1-2 for the parts outside the CDR3, the full variable domain is KAGVTQTPRYLIKTRGQQVTLSCSPISGHRSVSWYQQTPGQGLQFLFEYFSETQRNKGNFPGRFSGRQFSNSRSEMNVSTLELGDSALYLCASSSSGTGVRGYTFGSGTRLTVV.